This T cell receptor (beta chain) was recorded in a study of blood T cell repertoires in COVID-19 (dated by TCRdb to about 2020). Regarding the research as a whole: Samples covering the acute and convalescent phases of COVID-19 were provided by collaborators in the United States, Italy and Spain. A freely available public database, intended as a resource for researchers studying the immune response to SARS-CoV-2, is where the repertoires were released. Sample metadata almost always included a de-identified subject ID, COVID-19 status, age in years and sex. The prospective study material was composed of cDNA or gDNA derived from T cells, B-cell-depleted T cells, or PBMCs. The dataset comprised deeply sampled blood TCRbeta repertoires from subjects exposed to, actively infected with, or recovered from COVID-19. The samples were drawn from two sources: the first 160 participants of the ongoing ImmuneRACE study, and fewer than 1,500 subjects contributed by 6 global collaborators. Where available, HLA class I and class II types were obtained from metadata supplied by the sample provider rather than from assay-based typing.

To note about this clone: Its antigen has not been determined. Base quality data are lacking; no much larger clone is found one base away.

TCRbeta CDR3 regions were amplified from genomic DNA by means of the immunoSEQ Assay, a bias-controlled multiplex PCR. As for how the authors treated the data: Within the assay, amplification of reference gene primers was used to estimate how many nucleated cells each sample contained. Sequence reads were collapsed and filtered to measure the absolute abundance of every unique TCRbeta CDR3 rearrangement. For each sample, productive Simpson clonality was calculated by taking the square root of Simpson's diversity index across productive rearrangements. TCRdb stores this immuneACCESS table with in-frame sequences only. Part of the clones is absent; in the studies checked, under half of the shortfall reflects unresolved V genes, and no reason is known for the rest. That table is the source of V, J and clone size, and D and trimming were worked out from the DNA. The sample includes 230,000 or so clones, with 80% to 90% observed a single time. The ten most abundant clones make up about 1.5% of the sample.

As encoded in the germline V gene, CDR1 is SGHTA while CDR2 is FQGNSA. Cut back by 4 bases and 6 bases, the V and J ends lie 13 bases apart. From the cysteine up to the phenylalanine, the CDR3 has a length of 13 residues. Just the 39-base CDR3 DNA is kept, in frame starting at base 1. On the study overall, not on this receptor specifically: Clinical and demographic metadata were provided uncurated, with the amount varying by source and participant.

Another Seattle source contributed samples from volunteer blood donors who had recovered from COVID-19. Each collaborating institution followed its own protocols to collect whole blood in K2EDTA tubes. For TCRbeta analysis, collaborators shipped samples as frozen whole blood, isolated PBMCs, or DNA extracted from either of those sample types. Sequencing was carried out using peripheral blood. The chain employs TRBV7-2 and TRBJ2-7, and perhaps TRBD2 as D gene, on 5 matching bases. The receptor comes from a woman in her thirties or forties who had recovered from COVID-19. The CDR3 corresponds to CASSYPGNLEQYF. The nucleotide sequence is TGTGCCAGCAGCTATCCCGGGAACCTCGAGCAGTACTTC.